This TCR beta chain was identified during a study of shared clonotypes between healthy human individuals. This clone has just one count. Assay used: immunoSEQ multiplex PCR; TCRdb lists only in-frame clones, some missing. The sample comprises more than 400,000 clones, 90% to 97% of which are singletons, and less than 0.06% rests with the top ten. None of the donors, who were healthy HIV-negative adults, had recently had acute infections or vaccinations. Negatively enriched CD4+ T cells were divided by CD45RA into naive and memory. Trimming removed 5 bases from V and 0 bases from J; junction bases left unmatched: 2. The germline CDR1 and CDR2 sequences are ENHRY and SYGVKD. The CDR3 length is 15 residues.

This chain joins TRBV10-3 and TRBJ2-3; TRBD2 aligns across 10 bases. The origin of this receptor is a woman aged 25 to 39 in good health. Sequencing used naive CD4+ T cells sorted from blood. Subset indicated: CD45RA+ positively selected. CDR3 in DNA: TGTGCCATCAGTACTAGCGGGACTAGCACAGATACGCAGTATTTT. Amino acid sequence: CAISTSGTSTDTQYF.